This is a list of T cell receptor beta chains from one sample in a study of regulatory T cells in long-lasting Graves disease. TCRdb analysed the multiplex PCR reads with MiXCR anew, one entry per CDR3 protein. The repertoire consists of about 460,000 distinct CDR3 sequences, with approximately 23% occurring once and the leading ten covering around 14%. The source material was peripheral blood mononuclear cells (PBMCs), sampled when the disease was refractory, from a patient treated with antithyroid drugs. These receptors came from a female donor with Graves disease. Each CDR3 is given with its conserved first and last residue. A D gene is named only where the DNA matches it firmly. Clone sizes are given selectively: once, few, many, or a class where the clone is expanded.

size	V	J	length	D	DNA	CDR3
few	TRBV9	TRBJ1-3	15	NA	TGTGCCAGCAGCCTTAGGGGGGCCTCTGGAAACACCATATATTTT	CASSLRGASGNTIYF
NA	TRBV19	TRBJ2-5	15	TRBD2	TGTGCCAGTACCATGACAAGCGGGAACCAAGAGACCCAGTACTTC	CASTMTSGNQETQYF
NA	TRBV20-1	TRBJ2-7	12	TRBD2	TGCAGTGTCCCGAGGACTAGCGGCGAGCAGTACTTC	CSVPRTSGEQYF
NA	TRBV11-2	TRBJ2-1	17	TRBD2	TGTGCCAGCAGCTTAGATCATGGGGGAGGGTTACTCTATGAGCAGTTCTTC	CASSLDHGGGLLYEQFF
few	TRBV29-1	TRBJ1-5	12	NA	TGCAGCGTTAGCGGCGAGGGGAAGCCCCAGCATTTT	CSVSGEGKPQHF
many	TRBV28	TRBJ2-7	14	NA	TGTGCCAGCAGCTTCGGACAGAATAGTTACGAGCAGTACTTC	CASSFGQNSYEQYF
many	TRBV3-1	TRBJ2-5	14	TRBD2	TGTGCCAGCAGCCAAACTAGCGGGGAAGAGACCCAGTACTTC	CASSQTSGEETQYF
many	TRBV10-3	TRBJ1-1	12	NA	TGTGCCACCAGTATGAGCGACACTGAAGCTTTCTTT	CATSMSDTEAFF
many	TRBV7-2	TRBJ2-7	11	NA	TGTGCCAGCATGCTAGGCTACGAGCAGTACTTC	CASMLGYEQYF
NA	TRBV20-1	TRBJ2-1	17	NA	TGCAGTGCTAGGTTTAGGGCAGCTTTTCTCTCCTACAATGAGCAGTTCTTC	CSARFRAAFLSYNEQFF
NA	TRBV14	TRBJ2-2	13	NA	TGTGCCAGCAGCCCCAGGGACCGGGGGGAGCTGTTTTTT	CASSPRDRGELFF
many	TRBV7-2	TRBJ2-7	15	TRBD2	TGTGCCAGCAGCCTAGTGGGGGCTAGCGGGAGCGAGCAGTACTTC	CASSLVGASGSEQYF
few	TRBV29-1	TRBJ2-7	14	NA	TGCAGCGTCCGGTGGACAGATGATTCCTACGAGCAGTACTTC	CSVRWTDDSYEQYF
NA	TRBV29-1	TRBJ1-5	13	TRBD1	TGCAGCGTCCGGGACAGGGAACACCAGCCCCAGCATTTT	CSVRDREHQPQHF
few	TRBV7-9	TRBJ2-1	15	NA	TGTGCCAGCAGCCCCGGGACTCGCCTCGAAAATGAGCAGTTCTTC	CASSPGTRLENEQFF
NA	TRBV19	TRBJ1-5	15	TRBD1	TGTGCCAGTAATGTCGGGACAGATAGCAATCAGCCCCAGCATTTT	CASNVGTDSNQPQHF
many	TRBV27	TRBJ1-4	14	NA	TGTGCCAGCAGTTTAATTGGGGGCGATGAAAAACTGTTTTTT	CASSLIGGDEKLFF
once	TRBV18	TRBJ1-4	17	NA	TGTGCCAGCTCACCACTCCGAGGGGGGATGACTAATGAAAAACTGTTTTTT	CASSPLRGGMTNEKLFF
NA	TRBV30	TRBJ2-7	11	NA	TGTGCCTGGAGTGCCCAGTACGAGCAGTACTTC	CAWSAQYEQYF
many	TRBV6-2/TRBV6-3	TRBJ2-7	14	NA	TGTGCCAGCAGTTACTCGGCAGGAGTCTACGAGCAGTACTTC	CASSYSAGVYEQYF
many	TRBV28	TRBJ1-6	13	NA	TGTGCCAGCAAGTGGAGGGGGTCTTCACCCCTCCACTTT	CASKWRGSSPLHF
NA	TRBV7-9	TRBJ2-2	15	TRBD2	TGTGCCAGCCGGACTAGCGGGGGGTACACCGGGGAGCTGTTTTTT	CASRTSGGYTGELFF
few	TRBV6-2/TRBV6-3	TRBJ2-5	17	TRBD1	TGTGCCAGCAGTTACTCGGACAGGGGGCATTTCCAAGAGACCCAGTACTTC	CASSYSDRGHFQETQYF